Listed below are T cell receptor beta chains from one sample, sequenced in a study of blood T cell repertoires in COVID-19. Profiling relied on immunoSEQ multiplex PCR, and the TCRdb table lists in-frame clones only, not all of them. The profile shows about 45,000 clones, 87% of them singletons. Specimen: peripheral blood. The receptors were sampled from a woman of 80 years or more with active COVID-19. CDR3s include the opening cysteine and the closing phenylalanine or tryptophan. The D gene is left open where the match is weak. Clone size is given for some rows only: seen once, a few or many times, or a class if the clone is expanded.

D gene,V gene,clone size,J gene,CDR3 DNA,CDR3 protein
-,TRBV6-6,-,TRBJ2-3,TGTGCCAGCAGTCCTACGGGGAGCTGGGCAGATACGCAGTATTTT,CASSPTGSWADTQYF
-,TRBV27,-,TRBJ1-2,TGTGCCAGCAGCCCTGACCTACCACGGGGCTATGGCTACACCTTC,CASSPDLPRGYGYTF
-,TRBV27,-,TRBJ1-4,TGTGCCAGCAGTTTCGGGGGGGGCGCAAAAGAAAAACTGTTTTTT,CASSFGGGAKEKLFF
-,TRBV18,-,TRBJ1-3,TGTGCCAGCTCACCACCGGGGGCCGCTGGAAACACCATATATTTT,CASSPPGAAGNTIYF
-,TRBV11-1,-,TRBJ1-2,TGTGCCAGCAGCTTCTCAGGGATCTATGGCTACACCTTC,CASSFSGIYGYTF
-,TRBV7-9,-,TRBJ1-2,TGTGCCAGCAGCTTAAGGTCAGGGGATGGCTACACCTTC,CASSLRSGDGYTF
TRBD1,TRBV3-1/TRBV3-2,-,TRBJ2-2,TGTGCCAGCAGAACCGGGACAGCTGGCACCGGGGAGCTGTTTTTT,CASRTGTAGTGELFF
-,TRBV7-9,-,TRBJ1-3,TGTGCCAGCAGCTTATCTGCCAGCTCTGGAAACACCATATATTTT,CASSLSASSGNTIYF
-,TRBV5-4,-,TRBJ1-1,TGTGCCAGCAGCTTGCAGGGCTTCAACACTGAAGCTTTCTTT,CASSLQGFNTEAFF
-,TRBV10-3,-,TRBJ1-2,TGTGCCATCAGTGAAGGCTCGACAGCGTCCTATGGCTACACCTTC,CAISEGSTASYGYTF
-,TRBV3-1/TRBV3-2,-,TRBJ1-4,TGTGCCAGCAGCCAAGCAAAACAGAACCTAAATGAAAAACTGTTTTTT,CASSQAKQNLNEKLFF
-,TRBV24-1,-,TRBJ1-3,TGTGCCACCAGTGAGGCTGCTGGAAACACCATATATTTT,CATSEAAGNTIYF
-,TRBV5-1,-,TRBJ2-2,TGCGCCAGCAGCTCCTGGGCCCTTGCGGGGCAGAACACCGGGGAGCTGTTTTTT,CASSSWALAGQNTGELFF
TRBD1,TRBV18,few,TRBJ2-7,TGTGCCAGCTCACCCCCGGGACAGGCTTTCTACGAGCAGTACTTC,CASSPPGQAFYEQYF
-,TRBV28,-,TRBJ1-2,TGTGCCAGCAGCGACCGGGTGCGCTATGGCTACACCTTC,CASSDRVRYGYTF
-,TRBV28,-,TRBJ1-2,TGTGCCAGCAGTCGGGGGGACCGCTATGGCTACACCTTC,CASSRGDRYGYTF
-,TRBV28,-,TRBJ1-6,TGTGCGACCGACAGAATTAGCTCCTATAATTCACCCCTCCACTTT,CATDRISSYNSPLHF
TRBD2,TRBV5-4,-,TRBJ2-4,TGTGCCAGCAGCTTGAAACTAGCGGGGGGGTCTGGAAACATTCAGTACTTC,CASSLKLAGGSGNIQYF
TRBD1,TRBV6-6,-,TRBJ2-1,TGTGCCAGCAGTTCAGTAAGGGGGCCGGAGAATGAGCAGTTCTTC,CASSSVRGPENEQFF
-,TRBV18,-,TRBJ2-5,TGTGCCAGCTCACCCCCTCCTCAAGAGACCCAGTACTTC,CASSPPPQETQYF